A single sample is the source of the 32 T cell receptor beta chains below, sequenced in a study of chemoradiotherapy in HPV16-positive cancers. Profiling relied on immunoSEQ multiplex PCR, and the TCRdb table lists in-frame clones only, not all of them. The data show 25,000 to 30,000 clones, over 85% seen once. The source was blood, collected from a patient who underwent chemoradiotherapy. The receptors originated from a human donor with HPV-associated anogenital cancer.

The gene calls are TRBV5-1 and TRBJ1-1; D possibly corresponds to TRBD1 (6 bases). The V gene lost 2 bases and the J gene lost 1 base, with 6 bases spanning the gap. CDR3 size: 13 residues. The germline V gene encodes CDR1 SGHRS and CDR2 YFSETQ. CDR3 sequence reads: CASSLGGNTEAFF. CDR3 coding DNA: TGCGCCAGCAGCTTAGGGGGGAACACTGAAGCTTTCTTT. Using reference TRBV5-1 and TRBJ1-1 for the parts outside the CDR3, the full variable domain is KAGVTQTPRYLIKTRGQQVTLSCSPISGHRSVSWYQQTPGQGLQFLFEYFSETQRNKGNFPGRFSGRQFSNSRSEMNVSTLELGDSALYLCASSLGGNTEAFFGQGTRLTVV.

This clone was seen a single time. This chain links TRBV7-9 with TRBJ2-7; D is perhaps TRBD1 (5 bases). Germline V gives CDR1 SEHNR, CDR2 FQNEAQ (reference sequence). There are 14 residues in the CDR3. V shed 4 bases and J shed 4 bases, with 14 bases lying between them. The DNA of the CDR3 is TGTGCCAGCAGCTGGGGCGACACAAGGTACGAGCAGTACTTC. Translation: CASSWGDTRYEQYF.

The rearrangement uses TRBV11-2 and TRBJ1-1; unclear D gene. V gave up 1 base and J gave up 4 bases, with 13 bases separating them. This CDR3 has 15 residues. CDR1 SGHAT and CDR2 FQNNGV come from the germline V gene. CDR3 sequence (DNA): TGTGCCAGCAGCTTAGGATTGGGGTTTGGCACTGAAGCTTTCTTT. It encodes CASSLGLGFGTEAFF.

The chain carries TRBV30 and TRBJ2-1; D uncertain. The CDR3 is 12 amino acids. CDR1 is GTSNPN, CDR2 SVGIG, per germline (reference sequence). V dropped 1 base and J dropped 4 bases, with 5 bases sitting between them. CDR3 region: CAWSESYNEQFF. The CDR3 DNA reads TGTGCCTGGAGTGAGAGTTACAATGAGCAGTTCTTC.

V usage is TRBV7-2 and J usage is TRBJ1-5; D call uncertain. CDR1 and CDR2 (germline): SGHTA, FQGNSA. The CDR3 totals 13 residues. V shed 1 base and J shed 7 bases, with 8 bases lying between them. CDR3 coding DNA: TGTGCCAGCAGCTTAGGTCCTACCCAGCCCCAGCATTTT. This sequence encodes CASSLGPTQPQHF.

The genes are TRBV19 and TRBJ2-3; D call uncertain. The CDR3 has 18 amino acids. Germline V gene data show CDR1 as LNHDA and CDR2 as SQIVND (reference sequence). Between the trimmed V and J ends, which lost 0 bases and 2 bases, there was a span of 18 bases. This chain's CDR3 is CASSIDTLVALNTDTQYF. The DNA for the CDR3 is TGTGCCAGTAGTATAGACACTCTGGTGGCTCTGAACACAGATACGCAGTATTTT.

The CDR3, as DNA: TGTGCCAGCAGTTTTAAGGACAGCTACACTGAAGCTTTCTTT. Residues: CASSFKDSYTEAFF. This chain joins TRBV27 and TRBJ1-1; D might be TRBD1 (6 bases). The ends were cut back, 3 bases at V and 3 bases at J, with 11 bases in the middle. The CDR3 covers 14 residues. Germline lookup yields CDR1 MNHEY and CDR2 SMNVEV (reference sequence).

The chain joins TRBV6-5 to TRBJ2-3; 7 bases line up with TRBD2. The V segment lost 8 bases and the J segment 0 bases; nucleotides outside the gene matches: 8. Germline lookup yields CDR1 MNHEY and CDR2 SVGAGI. The CDR3 runs 15 residues. CDR3 residues: CASREYSGSTDTQYF. As DNA, the CDR3 is TGTGCCAGCCGGGAATATAGCGGGAGCACAGATACGCAGTATTTT.

The chain couples TRBV2 to TRBJ1-1, with a possible D match to TRBD1 (5 bases). V lost 5 bases to trimming and J lost 4 bases, with 11 bases between them. The CDR3 covers 13 residues. CDR1 is SNHLY, CDR2 FYNNEI, per germline. Here the CDR3 reads CASSHGTATEAFF. The DNA for the CDR3 is TGTGCCAGCAGTCATGGGACCGCCACTGAAGCTTTCTTT.

The chain recombines TRBV5-5 with TRBJ1-6, with D perhaps TRBD1 (5 bases). Trimming shortened V by 0 bases and J by 0 bases, and 7 bases separated the two germline ends. Germline V gives CDR1 SGHKS, CDR2 YYEKEE (reference sequence). The CDR3 length is 16 residues. The chain's CDR3 is CASSLAGSSYNSPLHF. The CDR3, as DNA: TGTGCCAGCAGCTTGGCAGGGAGCTCCTATAATTCACCCCTCCACTTT.

This clone was counted a single time. This chain links TRBV19 with TRBJ1-4; D unclear. Germline loops: CDR1 LNHDA, CDR2 SQIVND (reference sequence). This CDR3 has 15 amino acids. The V gene lost 5 bases and the J gene lost 3 bases, with 13 bases spanning the gap. CDR3: CASSSLRAANEKLFF. The DNA of the CDR3 is TGTGCCAGTAGTTCCCTAAGGGCTGCTAATGAAAAACTGTTTTTT. The full variable domain, completed using reference TRBV19 and TRBJ1-4, is DGGITQSPKYLFRKEGQNVTLSCEQNLNHDAMYWYRQDPGQGLRLIYYSQIVNDFQKGDIAEGYSVSREKKESFPLTVTSAQKNPTAFYLCASSSLRAANEKLFFGSGTQLSVL.

This sequence joins TRBV10-3 and TRBJ2-2; maybe TRBD1 (6 bases). The CDR3 length is 15 residues. Germline values: CDR1 ENHRY, CDR2 SYGVKD. Deletions cut 2 bases from V and 1 base from J, with 8 bases between. In DNA, the CDR3 is TGTGCCATCAGTGAGGCGGACAGGAACACCGGGGAGCTGTTTTTT. It encodes CAISEADRNTGELFF.

This clone has only a few counts. The V and J genes are TRBV28 and TRBJ1-1, with 7 bases identical to TRBD1. Germline V gene lookup returns CDR1 MDHEN and CDR2 SYDVKM. V trimming: 4 bases; J trimming: 4 bases; junction bases outside the gene matches: 6. This CDR3 region has 14 residues. Written as DNA, the CDR3 is TGTGCCAGCAGTTACGGACAGGTTACCACTGAAGCTTTCTTT. It is translated as CASSYGQVTTEAFF.

This clone was observed a single time. The chain employs TRBV5-1 and TRBJ2-1; the D call may be TRBD1 or TRBD2 (5 bases each). CDR1 is SGHRS and CDR2 is YFSETQ in the germline V gene. The ends were cut back, 1 base at V and 8 bases at J, with 19 bases in the middle. The CDR3 is 16 amino acids. The DNA of the CDR3 is TGCGCCAGCAGCTTGTCTAACACCCCGAGGGGCGATGAGCAGTTCTTC. Translation gives CASSLSNTPRGDEQFF.

The chain uses TRBV30 and TRBJ1-4; D is ambiguous. CDR1 and CDR2 from the germline V gene are GTSNPN and SVGIG (reference sequence). The CDR3 runs to 12 residues. The V and J ends lost 1 base and 0 bases respectively, with 0 bases between them. The CDR3 DNA is TGTGCCTGGAGTGCAACTAATGAAAAACTGTTTTTT. Encoded protein: CAWSATNEKLFF. The full variable domain, completed using reference TRBV30 and TRBJ1-4, is SQTIHQWPATLVQPVGSPLSLECTVEGTSNPNLYWYRQAAGRGLQLLFYSVGIGQISSEVPQNLSASRPQDRQFILSSKKLLLSDSGFYLCAWSATNEKLFFGSGTQLSVL.

This clone was detected once. The CDR3 loop reads CASSRRGQETQYF. The CDR3 DNA sequence: TGTGCCAGCAGCCGCAGGGGCCAAGAGACCCAGTACTTC. The chain combines TRBV11-3 with TRBJ2-5; D may be TRBD1 (6 bases). CDR1 SGHNT and CDR2 YENEEA come from the germline V gene. Deletions cut 5 bases from V and 1 base from J, with 8 bases between. The CDR3 runs 13 residues.

This clone was seen once. J is TRBJ2-3 and V is TRBV11-3, with TRBD2 matching 10 bases. CDR1 and CDR2 (germline): SGHNT, YENEEA. The CDR3 runs to 17 residues. V trimming: 6 bases; J trimming: 7 bases; junction bases outside the gene matches: 16. As DNA, the CDR3 is TGTGCCAGCAGTTCCCGAGGAGAGCGGGAGGGCCTCTATACGCAGTATTTT. Protein product: CASSSRGEREGLYTQYF.

This chain connects TRBV11-2 to TRBJ1-1, with D hard to call. The CDR3 length is 15 residues. CDR1 and CDR2 from the germline V gene are SGHAT and FQNNGV. Trimming pared 4 bases from V and 0 bases from J, leaving 12 bases between. The CDR3 nucleotides are TGTGCCAGCAGCTCCCGACTCGGCATGAACACTGAAGCTTTCTTT. Its protein is CASSSRLGMNTEAFF.

The V and J genes are TRBV29-1 and TRBJ2-3; weak D call: TRBD2 (5 bases). This CDR3 is built from 14 residues. Trimming removed 4 bases at V and 0 bases at J, with 11 bases between. In germline, CDR1 is SQVTM, CDR2 ANQGSEA. The DNA for the CDR3 is TGCAGCGTTGGGACTTCCCGTAGCACAGATACGCAGTATTTT. This gives the protein CSVGTSRSTDTQYF.

The chain is built from TRBV6-6 and TRBJ2-7; no reliable D call. The ends were cut back, 0 bases at V and 6 bases at J, with 6 bases in the middle. The CDR3 runs 12 residues. The germline V gene has CDR1 MNHNY and CDR2 SVGAGI (reference sequence). The CDR3 DNA reads TGTGCCAGCAGTTACTCCCAGTCCGAGCAGTACTTC. Translating gives CASSYSQSEQYF.

This chain links TRBV5-4 with TRBJ2-1; no clear D. The CDR3 contains 16 residues. Trimming took 0 bases from V and 3 from J, leaving 13 bases between them. The germline gives CDR1 SGHNT, CDR2 YYREEE (reference sequence). The CDR3 DNA sequence: TGTGCCAGCAGCTTGGACCCCGAAAAGCTCTACAATGAGCAGTTCTTC. Its protein is CASSLDPEKLYNEQFF.

V and J are TRBV5-4 and TRBJ2-7; D not certain. The V gene lost 0 bases and the J gene lost 4 bases, with 11 bases spanning the gap. The CDR3 contains 14 residues. The germline gives CDR1 SGHNT, CDR2 YYREEE (reference sequence). The CDR3 spells CASSLEGGLYEQYF. The CDR3, as DNA: TGTGCCAGCAGCTTGGAAGGCGGCCTTTACGAGCAGTACTTC.

The rearrangement links TRBV18 to TRBJ2-7; tentatively, D is TRBD1 or TRBD2 (6 bases each). Germline assignment: CDR1 KGHSH and CDR2 LQKENI. The CDR3 is 14 residues long. The V gene lost 4 bases and the J gene lost 3 bases, with 13 bases spanning the gap. CDR3 loop: CASSLRGLYYEQYF. The CDR3 DNA follows: TGTGCCAGCTCACTCCGGGGGCTCTACTACGAGCAGTACTTC.

The rearrangement uses TRBV6-5 and TRBJ1-4, with D maybe TRBD1 (6 bases). CDR1 and CDR2 from the germline V gene are MNHEY and SVGAGI. This CDR3 region has 12 residues. V dropped 4 bases and J dropped 8 bases, with 8 bases sitting between them. CDR3 residues: CASSSTGEKLFF. DNA for the CDR3: TGTGCCAGCAGTTCAACAGGGGAAAAACTGTTTTTT.

The chain combines TRBV20-1 with TRBJ2-1, with D possibly being TRBD2 (6 bases). Trimming shortened V by 8 bases and J by 3 bases, and 8 bases separated the two germline ends. Germline CDR1 DFQATT, CDR2 SNEGSKA (reference sequence). The CDR3 is made up of 11 amino acids. The CDR3 region has the DNA TGCAGTACGGGGGTCTACAATGAGCAGTTCTTC. This encodes CSTGVYNEQFF.

The J gene is TRBJ2-3, the V gene TRBV5-6; D is possibly TRBD2 (7 bases). This CDR3 has 15 residues. Germline CDR1 reads SGHDT; CDR2 reads YYEEEE. The V end was cut by 0 bases, the J end by 5 bases, with 13 bases between. The DNA for the CDR3 is TGTGCCAGCAGCTTGGAGGGGGGGCTGAAAGATACGCAGTATTTT. Protein sequence: CASSLEGGLKDTQYF.

This chain connects TRBV6-5 to TRBJ2-5, with unresolved D. Germline V gene sequence: CDR1 MNHEY, CDR2 SVGAGI. CDR3 length: 14 residues. V lost 5 bases and J 6 bases, leaving 16 bases between the germline ends. CDR3 sequence: CASSVPGQRQTQYF. The CDR3 DNA reads as TGTGCCAGCAGTGTTCCGGGCCAACGTCAGACCCAGTACTTC.

The chain carries TRBV7-8 and TRBJ1-4; 8 bases map to TRBD1. Germline V lookup: CDR1 SGHVS, CDR2 FQNEAQ. V trimming: 5 bases; J trimming: 6 bases; junction bases outside the gene matches: 8. This CDR3 comprises 15 residues. CDR3 in amino acids: CASSTFDRGDEKLFF. In DNA, the CDR3 is TGTGCCAGCAGCACATTCGACAGGGGTGATGAAAAACTGTTTTTT.

This CDR3 reads CARSLPVRPRQGRNTIYF. The CDR3 nucleotides are TGTGCCAGAAGCTTGCCCGTGCGCCCGAGACAGGGCCGGAACACCATATATTTT. The chain uses TRBV5-3 and TRBJ1-3, with 7 bases lining up with TRBD1. TRBV5-3 is identified as an open reading frame with a role that is uncertain. V lost 1 base, J lost 7 bases, and 17 bases stayed unmatched. CDR3 length: 18 residues.

The chain links TRBV30 to TRBJ2-3; 9 bases are shared with TRBD1. The CDR3 covers 13 residues. With 3 bases clipped from V and 5 bases from J, the junction kept 3 bases outside the gene matches. CDR1 is GTSNPN and CDR2 is SVGIG in the germline V gene (reference sequence). The CDR3 DNA sequence: TGTGCCTGGAGACAGGGGGCTGAAGATACGCAGTATTTT. Translating it yields CAWRQGAEDTQYF.

The V and J genes are TRBV2 and TRBJ2-1; 9 bases fit TRBD2. In germline, CDR1 is SNHLY, CDR2 FYNNEI. V lost 6 bases to trimming and J lost 0 bases; unmatched junction nucleotides: 3. This CDR3 comprises 15 residues. CDR3 sequence reads: CASRGLASSYNEQFF. The CDR3 DNA reads as TGTGCCAGCAGAGGACTAGCGTCCTCCTACAATGAGCAGTTCTTC.

The chain employs TRBV7-9 and TRBJ2-3; D gene ambiguous. CDR1 is SEHNR and CDR2 is FQNEAQ in the germline V gene (reference sequence). Trimming took 1 base from V and 3 from J, leaving 11 bases between them. The CDR3 is 15 residues long. DNA of the CDR3: TGTGCCAGCAGCTTAGTGGACGGTAGGACAGATACGCAGTATTTT. This gives the protein CASSLVDGRTDTQYF.